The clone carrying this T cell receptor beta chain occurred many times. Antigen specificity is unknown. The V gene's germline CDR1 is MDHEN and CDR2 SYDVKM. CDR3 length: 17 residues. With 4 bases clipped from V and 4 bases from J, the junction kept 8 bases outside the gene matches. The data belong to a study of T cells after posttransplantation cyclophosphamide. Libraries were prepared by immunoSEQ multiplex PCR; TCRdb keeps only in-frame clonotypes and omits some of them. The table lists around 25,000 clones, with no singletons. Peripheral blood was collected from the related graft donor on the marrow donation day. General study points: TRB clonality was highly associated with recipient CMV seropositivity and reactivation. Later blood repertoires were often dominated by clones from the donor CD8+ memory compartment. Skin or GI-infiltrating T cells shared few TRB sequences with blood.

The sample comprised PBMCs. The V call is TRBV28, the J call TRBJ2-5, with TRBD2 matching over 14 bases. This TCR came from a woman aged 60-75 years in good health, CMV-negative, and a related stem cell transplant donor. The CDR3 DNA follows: TGTGCCAGCAGTTCCCGACTAGCGGGGGGGCGGGGAGAGACCCAGTACTTC. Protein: CASSSRLAGGRGETQYF.